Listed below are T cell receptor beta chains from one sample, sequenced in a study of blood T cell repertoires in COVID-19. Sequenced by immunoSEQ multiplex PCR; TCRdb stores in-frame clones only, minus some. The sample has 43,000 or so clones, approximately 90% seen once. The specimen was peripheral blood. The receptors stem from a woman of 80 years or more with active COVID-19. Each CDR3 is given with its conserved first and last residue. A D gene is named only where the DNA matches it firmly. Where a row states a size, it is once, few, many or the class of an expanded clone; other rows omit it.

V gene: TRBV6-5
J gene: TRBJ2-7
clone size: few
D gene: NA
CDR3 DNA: TGTGCCAGCAGTCGACCTACGGGGTTGGCCTACGAGCAGTACTTC
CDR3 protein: CASSRPTGLAYEQYF

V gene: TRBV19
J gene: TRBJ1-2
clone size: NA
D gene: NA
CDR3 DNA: TGTGCCAGTAGTATAGATGGGGCAGGGGATCACTATGGCTACACCTTC
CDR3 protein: CASSIDGAGDHYGYTF

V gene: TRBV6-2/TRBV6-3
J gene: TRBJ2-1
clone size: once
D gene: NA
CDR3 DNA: TGTGCCAGCAGCCCCTGGACAATGGCGGGAAATGAGCAGTTCTTC
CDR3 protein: CASSPWTMAGNEQFF

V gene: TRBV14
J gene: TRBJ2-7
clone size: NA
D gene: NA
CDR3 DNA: TGTGCCAGCAGCCAAGTCGGCAGACTCTCCTACGAGCAGTACTTC
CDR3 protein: CASSQVGRLSYEQYF

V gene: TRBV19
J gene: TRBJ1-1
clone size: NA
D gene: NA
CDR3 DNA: TGTGCCAGTAGTACACAGGGTTCCCCCTTTAACACTGAAGCTTTCTTT
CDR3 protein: CASSTQGSPFNTEAFF

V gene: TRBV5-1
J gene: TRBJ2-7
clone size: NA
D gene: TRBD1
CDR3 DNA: TGCGCCAGCAGCCCGGGACAGGGGCTCGGCGAGCAGTACTTC
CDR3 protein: CASSPGQGLGEQYF

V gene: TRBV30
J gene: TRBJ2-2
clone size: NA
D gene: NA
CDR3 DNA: TGTGCCTGGAGTGCCACAAGGGGCACCGGGGAGCTGTTTTTT
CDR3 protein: CAWSATRGTGELFF

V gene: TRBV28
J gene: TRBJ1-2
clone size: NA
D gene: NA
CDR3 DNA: TGTGCCAGCAGCGGGGGGCAGTATGGCTACACCTTC
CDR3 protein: CASSGGQYGYTF

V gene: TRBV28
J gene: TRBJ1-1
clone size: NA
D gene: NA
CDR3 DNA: TGTGCCAGCAGTTTCTATGTCGCGGGGTCGGAAGCTTTCTTT
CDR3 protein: CASSFYVAGSEAFF

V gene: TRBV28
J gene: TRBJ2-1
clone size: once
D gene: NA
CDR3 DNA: TGTGCCAGCAGTTTATCGTACAGTCTACGGCAGTTCTTC
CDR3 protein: CASSLSYSLRQFF

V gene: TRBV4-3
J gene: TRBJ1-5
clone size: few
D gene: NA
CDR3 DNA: TGCGCCAGCAGCCAAGATTACAATCAGCCCCAGCATTTT
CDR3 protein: CASSQDYNQPQHF

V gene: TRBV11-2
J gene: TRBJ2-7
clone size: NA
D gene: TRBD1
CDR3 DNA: TGTGCCAGCAGTCCTCTGGTACAGGGGTTTACCGAGCAGTACTTC
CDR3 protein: CASSPLVQGFTEQYF

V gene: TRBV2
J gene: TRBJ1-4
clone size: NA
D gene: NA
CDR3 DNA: TGTGCCAGCAGTCTACAGGGTCGGCCTGAAAAACTGTTTTTT
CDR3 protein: CASSLQGRPEKLFF

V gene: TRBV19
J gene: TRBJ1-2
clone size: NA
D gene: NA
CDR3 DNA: TGTGCCAGTAAACAGGGTTGGACCTATGGCTACACCTTC
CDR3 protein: CASKQGWTYGYTF

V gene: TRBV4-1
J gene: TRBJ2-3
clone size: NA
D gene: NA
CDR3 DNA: TGCGCCAGCAGCCAAGTGGAAGGGGGAACGCAGTATTTT
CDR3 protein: CASSQVEGGTQYF

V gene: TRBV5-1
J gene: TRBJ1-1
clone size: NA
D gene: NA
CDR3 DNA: TGCGCCAGCAGCTCGGGACAAAACACTGAAGCTTTCTTT
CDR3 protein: CASSSGQNTEAFF

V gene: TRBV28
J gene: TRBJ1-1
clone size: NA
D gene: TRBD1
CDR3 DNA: TGTGCCAGCCCTCCGGGACAGGGGGCTGGAGCTGAAGCTTTCTTT
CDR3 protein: CASPPGQGAGAEAFF

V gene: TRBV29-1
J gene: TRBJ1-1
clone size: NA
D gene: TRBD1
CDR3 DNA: TGCAGCGTAACCATCAGGGGGCTTGCTTTCTTT
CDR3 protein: CSVTIRGLAFF

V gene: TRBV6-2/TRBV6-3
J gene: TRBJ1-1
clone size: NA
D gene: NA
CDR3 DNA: TGTGCCAGCAGTTACCCCAGGGGACTGAACACTGAAGCTTTCTTT
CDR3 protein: CASSYPRGLNTEAFF

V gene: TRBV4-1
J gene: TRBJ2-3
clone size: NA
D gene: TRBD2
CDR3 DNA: TGCGCCAGCAGCCTATGGACTAGCGGGGGCGCAGATACGCAGTATTTT
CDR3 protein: CASSLWTSGGADTQYF

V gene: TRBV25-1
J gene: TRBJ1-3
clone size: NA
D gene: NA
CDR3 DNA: TGTGCCAGCAGTGTTACAGGGTTAGCTGGAAACACCATATATTTT
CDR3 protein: CASSVTGLAGNTIYF

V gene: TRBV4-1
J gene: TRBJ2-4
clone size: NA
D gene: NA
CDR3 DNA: TGCGCCAGCAGCCAAGAGTCGTGGGAGTTCGAGGCCAAAAACATTCAGTACTTC
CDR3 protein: CASSQESWEFEAKNIQYF

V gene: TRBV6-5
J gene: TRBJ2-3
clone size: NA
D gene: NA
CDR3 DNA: TGTGCCAGCAGTTACGGGAGAACAGATACGCAGTATTTT
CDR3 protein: CASSYGRTDTQYF

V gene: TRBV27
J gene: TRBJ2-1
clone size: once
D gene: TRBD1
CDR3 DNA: TGTGCCAGCTTTCGGAGACAGGGATCCTACAATGAGCAGTTCTTC
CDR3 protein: CASFRRQGSYNEQFF

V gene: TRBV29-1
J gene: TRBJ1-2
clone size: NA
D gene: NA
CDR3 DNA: TGCAGCGTTGAAGATGCACCAGGGGTAGGGGACTACACCTTC
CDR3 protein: CSVEDAPGVGDYTF

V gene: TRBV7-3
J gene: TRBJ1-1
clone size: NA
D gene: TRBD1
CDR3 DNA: TGTGCCAGCAGCTTAACCCCGGGACAGGGGGTTGGAGAAGCTTTCTTT
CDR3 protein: CASSLTPGQGVGEAFF

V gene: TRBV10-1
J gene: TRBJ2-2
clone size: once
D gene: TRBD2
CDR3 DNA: TGCGCCAGCAGTGCCCAGCGGGGGGGCCGACGGGAGCTGTTTTTT
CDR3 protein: CASSAQRGGRRELFF

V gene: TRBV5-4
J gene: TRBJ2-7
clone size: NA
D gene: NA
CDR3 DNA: TGTGCCAGCAGCAGCGGGGACAAAGGCTACGAGCAGTACTTC
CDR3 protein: CASSSGDKGYEQYF

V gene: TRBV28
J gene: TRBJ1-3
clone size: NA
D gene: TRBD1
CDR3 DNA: TGTGCCAGCAGCCTGACCGGAGACAGGGGAAGAAACACCATATATTTT
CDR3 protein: CASSLTGDRGRNTIYF

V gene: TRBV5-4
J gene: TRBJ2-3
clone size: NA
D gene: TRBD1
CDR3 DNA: TGTGCCAGCACCGGAGAGGGACAGGGTACTCTGGTAGGCACAGATACGCAGTATTTT
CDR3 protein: CASTGEGQGTLVGTDTQYF

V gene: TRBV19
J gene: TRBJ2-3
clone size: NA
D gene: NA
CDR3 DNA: TGTGCCAGTAGGGACAGGGAGGGCCAGGATACGCAGTATTTT
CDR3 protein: CASRDREGQDTQYF

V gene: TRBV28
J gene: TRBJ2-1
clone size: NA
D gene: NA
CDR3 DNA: TGTGCCAGCAGTTCCCAACACTACTCGACCATCAGGGACAATGAGCAGTTCTTC
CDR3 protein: CASSSQHYSTIRDNEQFF

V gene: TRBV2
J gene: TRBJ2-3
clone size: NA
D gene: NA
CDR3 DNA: TGTGCCAGCTCCCACCCCGGGGATCCGCGCACAGATACGCAGTATTTT
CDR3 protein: CASSHPGDPRTDTQYF

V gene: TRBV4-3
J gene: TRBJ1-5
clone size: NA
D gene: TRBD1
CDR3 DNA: TGCGCCAGCAGCCAAGAGACAGGGCCACATCAGCCCCAGCATTTT
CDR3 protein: CASSQETGPHQPQHF

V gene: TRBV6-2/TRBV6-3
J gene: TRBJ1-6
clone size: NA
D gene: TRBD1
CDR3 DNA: TGTGCCAGCAGTCCCGATGGGACAGGGGGCAATTGGAATTCACCCCTCCACTTT
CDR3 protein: CASSPDGTGGNWNSPLHF

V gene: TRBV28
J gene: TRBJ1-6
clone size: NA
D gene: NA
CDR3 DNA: TGTGCCAGCACGGGAAATTCACCCCTCCACTTT
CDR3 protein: CASTGNSPLHF

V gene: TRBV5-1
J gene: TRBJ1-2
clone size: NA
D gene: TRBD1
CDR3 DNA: TGCGCCAGCAGCTTGGGACAGGGTTCTGGCTATGGCTACACCTTC
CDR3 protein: CASSLGQGSGYGYTF

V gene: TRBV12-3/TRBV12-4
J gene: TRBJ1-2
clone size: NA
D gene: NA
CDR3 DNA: TGTGCCAGCAGTTTTGCAGGGGATGGCTACACCTTC
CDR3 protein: CASSFAGDGYTF

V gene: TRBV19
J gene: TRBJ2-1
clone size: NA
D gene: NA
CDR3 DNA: TGTGCCAGTAGTATGGGGCAGGGGACCTACAATGAGCAGTTCTTC
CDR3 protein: CASSMGQGTYNEQFF

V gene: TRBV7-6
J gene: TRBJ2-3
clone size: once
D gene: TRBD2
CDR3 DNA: TGTGCCAGCAGCTTTCGGCATAGCGGGGGGAGGTCTAGCACAGATACGCAGTATTTT
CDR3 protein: CASSFRHSGGRSSTDTQYF

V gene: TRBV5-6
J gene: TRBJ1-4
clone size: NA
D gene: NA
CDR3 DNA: TGTGCCAGCAGCTTGGCCGAACAGGGCAGAGCTAATGAAAAACTGTTTTTT
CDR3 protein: CASSLAEQGRANEKLFF

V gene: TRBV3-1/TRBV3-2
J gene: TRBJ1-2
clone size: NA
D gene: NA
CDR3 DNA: TGTGCCAGCAGCCAATCCCTCGGAGGGAACTATGGCTACACCTTC
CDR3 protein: CASSQSLGGNYGYTF

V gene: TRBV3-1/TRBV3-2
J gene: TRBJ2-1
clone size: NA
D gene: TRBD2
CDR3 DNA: TGTGCCAGCAGCCAACCGACTAGCGGGTCTTACAATGAGCAGTTCTTC
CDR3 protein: CASSQPTSGSYNEQFF

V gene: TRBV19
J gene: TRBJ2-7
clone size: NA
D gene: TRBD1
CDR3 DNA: TGTGCCAGGACCAGGGGGGAGCAGTACTTC
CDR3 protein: CARTRGEQYF

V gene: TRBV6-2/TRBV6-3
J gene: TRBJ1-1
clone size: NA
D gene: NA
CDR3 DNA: TGTGCCAGCAGTTATAGCGGGAGGGGACACTCGAACACTGAAGCTTTCTTT
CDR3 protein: CASSYSGRGHSNTEAFF

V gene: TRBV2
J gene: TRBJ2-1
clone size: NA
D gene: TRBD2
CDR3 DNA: TGTGCCAGCAGTGAAGGCATCGCGGGGGGGGACAATGAGCAGTTCTTC
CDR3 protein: CASSEGIAGGDNEQFF

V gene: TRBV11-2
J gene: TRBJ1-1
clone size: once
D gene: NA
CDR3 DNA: TGTGCCAGCAGCCCGGGATCGAACACTGAAGCTTTCTTT
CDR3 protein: CASSPGSNTEAFF

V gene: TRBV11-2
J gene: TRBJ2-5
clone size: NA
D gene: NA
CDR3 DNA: TGTGCCAGCAGCTTATGGCTTAGCACCGGGGAGACCCAGTACTTC
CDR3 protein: CASSLWLSTGETQYF

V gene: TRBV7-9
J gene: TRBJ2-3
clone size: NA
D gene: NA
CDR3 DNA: TGTGCCTCAGGGGATACGCAGTATTTT
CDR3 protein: CASGDTQYF

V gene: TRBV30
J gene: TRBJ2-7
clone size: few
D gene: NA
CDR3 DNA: TGTGCCTGGAGTGTAACCTCTAAACACGAGCAGTACTTC
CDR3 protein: CAWSVTSKHEQYF

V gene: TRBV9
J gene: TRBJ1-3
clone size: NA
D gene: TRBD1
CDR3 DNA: TGTGCCAGCAGCCGACAGGGATTTACAGGAAACACCATATATTTT
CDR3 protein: CASSRQGFTGNTIYF

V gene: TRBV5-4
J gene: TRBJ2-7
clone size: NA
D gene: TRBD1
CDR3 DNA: TGTGCCAGCAGCTTGGCTGCTGGACAGGGGTACGAGCAGTACTTC
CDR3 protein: CASSLAAGQGYEQYF

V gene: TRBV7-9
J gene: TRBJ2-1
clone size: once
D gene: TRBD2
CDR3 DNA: TGTGCCAGCAGCTTGGTCAGCGGGGGTCTGAATGAGCAGTTCTTC
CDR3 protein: CASSLVSGGLNEQFF

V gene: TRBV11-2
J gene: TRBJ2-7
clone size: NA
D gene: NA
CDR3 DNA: TGTGCCAGCAGCTTCAACTACTACGAGCAGTACTTC
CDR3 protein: CASSFNYYEQYF

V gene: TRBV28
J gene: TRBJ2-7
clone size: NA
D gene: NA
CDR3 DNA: TGTGCCAGCAGTTTATGGGGTCAGCGCTCCTACGAGCAGTACTTC
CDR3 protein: CASSLWGQRSYEQYF